These T cell receptor beta chains were read from a single sample in a study of blood T cell repertoires in COVID-19. Clones were read by immunoSEQ multiplex PCR, and TCRdb kept only the in-frame ones, dropping some. The table records around 300,000 clones, around 87% of them present only once. The sequenced material came from peripheral blood. The receptors derive from a woman in her 30s who had recovered from COVID-19. CDR3s include the opening cysteine and the closing phenylalanine or tryptophan. Rows give clone size only sometimes, using once, few, many, or a class for an expanded clone.

>TRBV25-1|TRBJ2-1|NA
CASSETTSGGNEQFF
>TRBV2|TRBJ1-1|NA
CASRTQGSSRAFF
>TRBV7-2|TRBJ2-3|once
CASSDLRGGNTQYF
>TRBV7-2|TRBJ1-4|NA
CASSLGSGGSEKLFF
>TRBV6-4|TRBJ1-2|NA
CASRKTGAANYGYTF
>TRBV6-4|TRBJ2-3|NA
CASSDSSQGDTDTQYF
>TRBV5-4|TRBJ1-2|once
CASSLAGTYGYTF
>TRBV7-2|TRBJ1-1|NA
CASSLAALPGTGAFF
>TRBV28|TRBJ1-6|NA
CASSLARGRSPLHF
>TRBV7-2|TRBJ2-7|few
CASSLSSSLLAYEQYF
>TRBV2|TRBJ2-7|few
CASSEARVEQYF
>TRBV20-1|TRBJ2-3|once
CSASPARQASGASTDTQYF
>TRBV19|TRBJ1-2|NA
CASTYNRESGYGYTF
>TRBV11-2|TRBJ2-5|NA
CASSLLGTGVETQYF
>TRBV7-6|TRBJ2-5|NA
CASSPAGTAQETQYF
>TRBV11-1|TRBJ1-3|NA
CASSHEGAGNTIYF
>TRBV19|TRBJ1-2|NA
CASSSSEVPYGYTF
>TRBV21-1|TRBJ1-5|NA
CASSSGRVNEPPYSNQPQHF
>TRBV5-8|TRBJ1-2|NA
CASSLVVDRYTF
>TRBV18|TRBJ2-1|once
CASSPSGLAGDNEQFF
>TRBV2|TRBJ1-5|NA
CASTQDNLAANQPQHF
>TRBV5-1|TRBJ2-7|NA
CASSPGGGSYEQYF
>TRBV6-5|TRBJ2-7|NA
CASSYGTGPGEQYF
>TRBV2|TRBJ2-2|NA
CASKERFLAGTAAGELFF
>TRBV6-5|TRBJ1-2|few
CASSYQGNNGYTF
>TRBV6-5|TRBJ2-3|NA
CASSYSGGDTQYF
>TRBV19|TRBJ2-1|NA
CASSPRTRGMGYNEQFF
>TRBV7-9|TRBJ2-1|NA
CASSPTSLRNEQFF
>TRBV5-1|TRBJ2-7|few
CASSSGPTGAEQYF
>TRBV7-9|TRBJ2-5|NA
CASSLVERGKETQYF
>TRBV25-1|TRBJ2-5|NA
CASTDGRSETQYF
>TRBV7-2|TRBJ2-4|NA
CASSLASGGAGDIQYF
>TRBV10-3|TRBJ1-2|NA
CAISEPDRGYGYTF
>TRBV4-1|TRBJ2-1|NA
CASSFEGLAGNEQFF
>TRBV2|TRBJ1-2|NA
CACDRDNYGYTF
>TRBV11-3|TRBJ1-2|NA
CASSQGARGDGYTF
>TRBV28|TRBJ2-2|NA
CATGQNTGELFF
>TRBV7-9|TRBJ2-1|NA
CASSAVRDRGRNEQFF
>TRBV6-5|TRBJ1-5|few
CASRGTDSNQPQHF
>TRBV18|TRBJ1-5|few
CASSPPGLNQPQHF
>TRBV20-1|TRBJ2-7|NA
CSASYGTSGNHEQYF
>TRBV19|TRBJ2-1|once
CASSIGLYNEQFF
>TRBV9|TRBJ1-1|NA
CASSALKFGVRNTEAFF
>TRBV5-4|TRBJ2-6|NA
CASSAGTGRSGANVLTF
>TRBV10-3|TRBJ1-4|NA
CAISEGQPNEKLFF
>TRBV5-5|TRBJ1-2|NA
CASSVNRGGYTF
>TRBV7-2|TRBJ2-3|NA
CASSPDRTYTQYF
>TRBV5-1|TRBJ2-3|NA
CASSLLAPDTQYF
>TRBV11-3|TRBJ2-3|NA
CASSLEGGGLGSDTQYF
>TRBV30|TRBJ2-5|NA
CAWSAGRETQYF
>TRBV19|TRBJ1-5|NA
CASSIGNNQPQHF
>TRBV5-1|TRBJ2-3|NA
CASSLEGQGALNTQYF